These T cell receptor beta chains were read from a single sample in a study of Graves' ophthalmopathy and Graves' hyperthyroidism. TCRdb passed the multiplex PCR reads through MiXCR, listing each CDR3 protein once. This sample has about 590,000 distinct CDR3 sequences, with approximately 37% found just once. Sequencing was performed on peripheral blood or thyroid tissue (not recorded which). These receptors all come from an adult man with Graves' hyperthyroidism. CDR3s include the opening cysteine and the closing phenylalanine or tryptophan. The D gene is left open where the match is weak. Clone size is given for some rows only: seen once, a few or many times, or a class if the clone is expanded.

J | D | V | size | DNA | CDR3
TRBJ1-5 | TRBD1 | TRBV19 | many | TGTGCCAGTAGTTCGGGACAGGGTATCTCCAGCTTTAATCAGCCCCAGCATTTT | CASSSGQGISSFNQPQHF
TRBJ1-5 | TRBD1 | TRBV5-1 | many | TGCGCCAGCAGCGTCGGACAGGGTGATCAGCCCCAGCATTTT | CASSVGQGDQPQHF
TRBJ2-7 | - | TRBV7-7 | many | TGTGCTAGCGGCCTGACAGGGCACTACGAGCAGTACTTC | CASGLTGHYEQYF
TRBJ1-1 | TRBD1 | TRBV15 | many | TGTGCCACCAGCAGATCAAGGACAGGGAACACTGAAGCTTTCTTT | CATSRSRTGNTEAFF
TRBJ2-1 | - | TRBV7-8 | many | TGTGCCAGCAGCTTAATCAGGGGAGGCTCCTACAATGAGCAGTTCTTC | CASSLIRGGSYNEQFF
TRBJ1-4 | TRBD1 | TRBV7-2 | few | TGTGCCAGCAGCGGCCCCGGGACAGGGAATGAAAAACTGTTTTTT | CASSGPGTGNEKLFF
TRBJ2-2 | - | TRBV20-1 | few | TGCAGTGCTAGAGAATTGCAAGTTGCGCCGAACACCGGGGAGCTGTTTTTT | CSARELQVAPNTGELFF
TRBJ2-5 | TRBD2 | TRBV27 | many | TGTGCCAGCAGTTCCTTCCCGGGGGGGGCAGAGACCCAGTACTTC | CASSSFPGGAETQYF
TRBJ1-5 | - | TRBV4-1 | many | TGCGCCAGCAGCCACGAGGGGTATCAGCCCCAGCATTTT | CASSHEGYQPQHF
TRBJ2-2 | - | TRBV14 | - | TGTGCCGGCAACCAAGACGTCAGAACCGGGGAGCTGTTTTTT | CAGNQDVRTGELFF
TRBJ1-5 | TRBD1 | TRBV7-2 | - | TGTGCCAGCAGCTTGGACAGGGGGGTTAATCAGCCCCAGCATTTT | CASSLDRGVNQPQHF